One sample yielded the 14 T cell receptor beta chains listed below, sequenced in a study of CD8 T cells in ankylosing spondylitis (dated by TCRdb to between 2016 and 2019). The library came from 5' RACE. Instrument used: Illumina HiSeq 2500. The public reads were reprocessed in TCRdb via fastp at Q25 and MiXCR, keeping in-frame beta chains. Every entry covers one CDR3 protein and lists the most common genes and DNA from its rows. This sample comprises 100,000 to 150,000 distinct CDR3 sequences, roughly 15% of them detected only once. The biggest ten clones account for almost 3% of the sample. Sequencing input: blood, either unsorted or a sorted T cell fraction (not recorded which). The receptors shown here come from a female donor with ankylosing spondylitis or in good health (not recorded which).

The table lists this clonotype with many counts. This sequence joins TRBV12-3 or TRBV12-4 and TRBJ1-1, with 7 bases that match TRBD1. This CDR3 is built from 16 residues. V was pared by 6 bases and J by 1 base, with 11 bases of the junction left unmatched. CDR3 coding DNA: TGTGCCAGCAGACTGACCACACGACAGGGGAACACTGAAGCTTTCTTT. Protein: CASRLTTRQGNTEAFF.

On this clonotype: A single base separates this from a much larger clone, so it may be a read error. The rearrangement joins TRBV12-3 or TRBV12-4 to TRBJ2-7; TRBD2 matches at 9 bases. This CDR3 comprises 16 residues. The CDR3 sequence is CAGSLALAGSSYEQYF. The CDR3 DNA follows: TGTGCCGGCAGTTTAGCGCTAGCGGGAAGCTCCTACGAGCAGTACTTC.

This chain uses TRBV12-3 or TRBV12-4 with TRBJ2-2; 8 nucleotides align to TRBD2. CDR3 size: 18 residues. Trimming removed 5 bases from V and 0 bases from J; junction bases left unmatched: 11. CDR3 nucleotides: TGTGCCAGCAGTCGTGGCGGGGGGATGGGAACGAACACCGGGGAGCTGTTTTTT. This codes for CASSRGGGMGTNTGELFF.

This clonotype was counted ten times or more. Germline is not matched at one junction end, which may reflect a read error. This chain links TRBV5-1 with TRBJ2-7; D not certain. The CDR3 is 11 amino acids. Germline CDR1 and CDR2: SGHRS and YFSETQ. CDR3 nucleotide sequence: TGTGCCAGCAGCTTAAACTACGAGCAGTACTTC. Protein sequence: CASSLNYEQYF. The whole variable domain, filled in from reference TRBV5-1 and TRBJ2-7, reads KAGVTQTPRYLIKTRGQQVTLSCSPISGHRSVSWYQQTPGQGLQFLFEYFSETQRNKGNFPGRFSGRQFSNSRSEMNVSTLELGDSALYLCASSLNYEQYFGPGTRLTVT.

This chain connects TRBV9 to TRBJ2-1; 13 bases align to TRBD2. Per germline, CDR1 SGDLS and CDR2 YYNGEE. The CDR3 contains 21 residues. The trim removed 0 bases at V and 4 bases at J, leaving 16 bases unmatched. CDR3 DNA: TGTGCCAGCAGCGTAGCTTCCACTAGCGGGGGGGCCGCCAACCGTTACAATGAGCAGTTCTTC. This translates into CASSVASTSGGAANRYNEQFF.

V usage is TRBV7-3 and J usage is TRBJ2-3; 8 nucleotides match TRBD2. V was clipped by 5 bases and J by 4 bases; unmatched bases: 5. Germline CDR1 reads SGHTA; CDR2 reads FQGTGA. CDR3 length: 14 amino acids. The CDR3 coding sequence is TGTGCCAGCAGCCCAAGCGGGAGCGCAGATACGCAGTATTTT. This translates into CASSPSGSADTQYF.

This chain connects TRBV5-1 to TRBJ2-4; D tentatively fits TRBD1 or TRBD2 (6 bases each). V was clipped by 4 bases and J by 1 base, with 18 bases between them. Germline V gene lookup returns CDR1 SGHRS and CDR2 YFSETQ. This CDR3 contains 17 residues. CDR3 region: CASSQNVGGEAKNIQYF. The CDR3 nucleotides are TGCGCCAGCAGCCAGAACGTGGGGGGCGAGGCCAAAAACATTCAGTACTTC.

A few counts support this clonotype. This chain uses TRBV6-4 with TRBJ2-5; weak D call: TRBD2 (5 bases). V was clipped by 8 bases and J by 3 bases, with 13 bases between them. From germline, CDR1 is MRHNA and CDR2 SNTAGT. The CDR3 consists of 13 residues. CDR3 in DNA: TGTGCCAGCGCCAGACTACCGAAAGAGACCCAGTACTTC. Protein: CASARLPKETQYF.

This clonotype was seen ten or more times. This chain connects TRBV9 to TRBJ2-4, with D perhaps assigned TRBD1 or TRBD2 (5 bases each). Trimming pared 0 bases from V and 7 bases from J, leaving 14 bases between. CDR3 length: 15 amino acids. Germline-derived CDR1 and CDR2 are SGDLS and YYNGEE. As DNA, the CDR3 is TGTGCCAGCAGCGTAGAAGGGCAGGGCGGGAACATTCAGTACTTC. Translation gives CASSVEGQGGNIQYF.

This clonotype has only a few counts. CDR3 DNA: TGCAGTGCTAGAGTTCGTAGCGGGACTCCCTCCTACAATGAGCAGTTCTTC. It is translated as CSARVRSGTPSYNEQFF. This chain joins TRBV20-1 and TRBJ2-1; 8 nucleotides match TRBD2. J gave up 0 bases and V 1 base, and 8 bases lay outside the gene matches. The germline V gene encodes CDR1 DFQATT and CDR2 SNEGSKA (reference sequence). The length of the CDR3 is 17 residues.

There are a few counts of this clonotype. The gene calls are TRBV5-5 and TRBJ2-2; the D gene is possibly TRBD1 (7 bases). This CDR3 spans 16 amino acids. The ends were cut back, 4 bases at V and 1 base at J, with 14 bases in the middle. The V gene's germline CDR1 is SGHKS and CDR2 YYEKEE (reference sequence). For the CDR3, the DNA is TGTGCCAGCAGCAGACAGGGAGGCTTGAACACCGGGGAGCTGTTTTTT. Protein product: CASSRQGGLNTGELFF.

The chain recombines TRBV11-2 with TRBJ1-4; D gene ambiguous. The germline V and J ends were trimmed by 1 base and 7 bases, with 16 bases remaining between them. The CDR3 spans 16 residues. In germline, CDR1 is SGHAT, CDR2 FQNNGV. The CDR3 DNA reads TGTGCCAGCAGCTTAGGGGTACCGGGAACACGTGAAAAACTGTTTTTT. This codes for CASSLGVPGTREKLFF.

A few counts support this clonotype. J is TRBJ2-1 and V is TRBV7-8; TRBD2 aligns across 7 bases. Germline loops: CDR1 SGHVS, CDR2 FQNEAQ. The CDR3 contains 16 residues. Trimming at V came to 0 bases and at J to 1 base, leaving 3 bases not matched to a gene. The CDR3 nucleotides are TGTGCCAGCAGCTTAGCGGGAGGGCGGTCCTACAATGAGCAGTTCTTC. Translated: CASSLAGGRSYNEQFF.

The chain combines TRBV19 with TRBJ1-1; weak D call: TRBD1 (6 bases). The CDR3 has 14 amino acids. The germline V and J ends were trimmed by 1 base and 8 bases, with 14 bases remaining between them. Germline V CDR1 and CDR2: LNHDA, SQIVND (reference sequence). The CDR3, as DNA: TGTGCCAGTAGTATAGTCTCGGGGGCGCCCGAAGCTTTCTTT. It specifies CASSIVSGAPEAFF.